This T cell receptor beta chain was profiled in a study of OX40 agonist ivuxolimab in advanced cancers. Study findings and constraints: Several nonresponders also turned out to have low normalized T-cell clonal expansion.

Clones were sequenced by immunoSEQ multiplex PCR, and TCRdb holds only the in-frame ones, with some missing. The top ten clones hold 7.6% of a sample with around 70,000 clones, approximately 90% of them seen once. Concerning this clone: Its specificity is not known.

This CDR3 is 15 amino acids long. J was trimmed by 2 bases and V by 6 bases; bases with no gene match: 6. CDR1 and CDR2 (germline): LNHDA, SQIVND (reference sequence). Sequencing used CD4+ or CD8+ T cells sorted from blood, obtained in a trial of the OX40 agonist ivuxolimab. The V call is TRBV19, the J call TRBJ2-5, with 10 bases lining up with TRBD2. This TCR was recovered from an adult with an advanced solid tumor such as melanoma, head and neck, liver or kidney cancer. This CDR3 is CASRPDSGGQETQYF. CDR3 in DNA: TGTGCCAGTAGGCCGGATAGCGGGGGGCAAGAGACCCAGTACTTC.